Listed below are T cell receptor beta chains from one sample, sequenced in a study of blood T cell repertoires in COVID-19. Profiling relied on immunoSEQ multiplex PCR, and the TCRdb table lists in-frame clones only, not all of them. The sample has under 25,000 clones; around 80% are singletons. The sequenced sample was peripheral blood. These receptors originate from a woman of 80 years or more with acute or convalescent COVID-19. The CDR3 runs from the conserved cysteine through the conserved F or W. The order of the fields is CDR3 length, D gene, J gene, clone size, V gene, CDR3 DNA, CDR3 protein. The D gene is left open where the match is weak. Some rows mark clone size as missing; the rest say once, few, many or name a class of expanded clone.

11 | NA | TRBJ1-3 | NA | TRBV27 | TGTGCCAGCAGGGGGGGAGGAACCATATATTTT | CASRGGGTIYF
13 | NA | TRBJ1-6 | NA | TRBV9 | TGTGCCAGCAGCCCCGAGGTTAATTCACCCCTCCACTTT | CASSPEVNSPLHF
14 | NA | TRBJ1-5 | NA | TRBV27 | TGTGCCAGCCGACGAACAGGGAACAATCAGCCCCAGCATTTT | CASRRTGNNQPQHF
14 | NA | TRBJ1-1 | once | TRBV6-6 | TGTGCCAGCAGTTTGCCTTTAGGGGACACTGAAGCTTTCTTT | CASSLPLGDTEAFF
15 | TRBD1 | TRBJ1-2 | NA | TRBV7-9 | TGTGCCAGCAGTAATCGGGACAGGGGCATCTATGGCTACACCTTC | CASSNRDRGIYGYTF
14 | NA | TRBJ2-5 | NA | TRBV5-1 | TGCGCCAGCAGCTTGTCCTGGGGCGAGGAGACCCAGTACTTC | CASSLSWGEETQYF
13 | NA | TRBJ2-5 | NA | TRBV7-6 | TGTGCCAGCAGCTTACGGGGTGGGGAGACCCAGTACTTC | CASSLRGGETQYF
15 | NA | TRBJ2-7 | NA | TRBV2 | TGTGCCAGCAGTGAGTCCAGGGGGAGGTCCTACGAGCAGTACTTC | CASSESRGRSYEQYF
15 | TRBD1 | TRBJ1-1 | NA | TRBV19 | TGTGCCAGTAGTTCCCGACAGGGGCTCTTTACTGAAGCTTTCTTT | CASSSRQGLFTEAFF
16 | NA | TRBJ2-1 | NA | TRBV11-2 | TGTGCCAGCAGCTTAGCAGGTCGGGGGAGCGTCTATGAGCAGTTCTTC | CASSLAGRGSVYEQFF
13 | NA | TRBJ1-4 | NA | TRBV5-1 | TGCGCCAGCAGCTCGGAGAGTGGAGAAAAACTGTTTTTT | CASSSESGEKLFF
13 | NA | TRBJ1-1 | NA | TRBV18 | TGTGCCAGCTCACCGGGACGGGAGAACCAGGCTTTCTTT | CASSPGRENQAFF
14 | NA | TRBJ2-7 | NA | TRBV5-4 | TGTGCCAGCAGCCGACAGGAAAGCTCCTACGAGCAGTACTTC | CASSRQESSYEQYF
14 | NA | TRBJ1-2 | NA | TRBV5-6 | TGTGCCAGCAGCTTCGGGACAAGGAACTATGGCTACACCTTC | CASSFGTRNYGYTF
11 | NA | TRBJ1-2 | NA | TRBV29-1 | TGCAGCGTTGAGACAGGTGGGGGCTACACCTTC | CSVETGGGYTF
18 | TRBD2 | TRBJ2-1 | NA | TRBV9 | TGTGCCAGCAGCGTAGCTTTGCGGGAGGGCCTCGGGAACAATGAGCAGTTCTTC | CASSVALREGLGNNEQFF
16 | TRBD1 | TRBJ1-4 | few | TRBV28 | TGTGCCAGCAGTCCGGGACAGGGGAAGTGGGACGAAAAACTGTTTTTT | CASSPGQGKWDEKLFF
17 | NA | TRBJ2-1 | NA | TRBV5-1 | TGCGCCAGCTCAGGAGCGGCGGGGTTTTCTTCCTACAATGAGCAGTTCTTC | CASSGAAGFSSYNEQFF
13 | NA | TRBJ2-3 | NA | TRBV24-1 | TGTGCCACCTCGGAGGCAAACACAGATACGCAGTATTTT | CATSEANTDTQYF